This TCR beta chain was recovered during a study of monozygotic twins with inflammatory bowel disease. Study-level findings and limits: Repertoires of patients may have been made more variable by differing immunosuppressive treatments. The inverse Simpson measure of TCRbeta diversity was lower in IBD patients than in healthy co-twins. There was no support for any single strong signal or clonotype associated with IBD.

cDNA for TCRalpha and TCRbeta was amplified by nested PCRs of about 15 then approximately 9 cycles. TCRdb reprocessed the 5' RACE reads and reports one entry per CDR3 protein, with no DNA. Recorded for this sample: about 160,000 distinct CDR3 sequences. In regard to this clonotype: Its specificity is not known.

The CDR3 runs 15 residues. Germline-derived CDR1 and CDR2 are SGHAT and FQNNGV. V usage is TRBV11-2 and J usage is TRBJ1-5. The specimen sequenced was blood. The sequence was collected from a human donor with ulcerative colitis or Crohn's disease, or a healthy co-twin of an affected twin (not recorded which). CDR3 sequence: CASSLDRTLGQPQHF.